The 27 T cell receptor beta chains listed next were all sequenced from one sample in a study of T-cell reconstitution after alpha-beta-depleted transplantation in children. Preparation of the TCRbeta library used unique molecular identifiers. TCRdb reanalysed the PCR reads using MiXCR and keeps one entry per CDR3 protein. This sample yields some 600,000 distinct CDR3 sequences, of which 10% to 15% are seen a single time; over 2% belongs to the top ten. The starting material was PBMCs, mostly from graft donor cells, obtained 360 days after TCRalphabeta/CD19-depleted stem cell transplant. These receptors all stem from a male patient younger than 18 who had a stem cell transplant for acute myeloid leukemia, so the T cells may come from the graft donor.

This chain connects TRBV5-1 to TRBJ2-7; D ambiguous. This CDR3 region has 13 residues. Trimming cost V 5 bases and J 2 bases, with 11 bases left between them. Looked up from germline, CDR1 is SGHRS and CDR2 is YFSETQ. The CDR3: CASRSGRTYEQYF. In DNA form, the CDR3 reads TGCGCCAGCAGATCCGGTCGCACCTACGAGCAGTACTTC. Complete variable domain (other parts from reference TRBV5-1 and TRBJ2-7): KAGVTQTPRYLIKTRGQQVTLSCSPISGHRSVSWYQQTPGQGLQFLFEYFSETQRNKGNFPGRFSGRQFSNSRSEMNVSTLELGDSALYLCASRSGRTYEQYFGPGTRLTVT.

This clonotype was seen repeatedly, ten times or more. V is TRBV3-1 and J is TRBJ2-7; tentative D call: TRBD1 (5 bases). Per germline, CDR1 LGHDT and CDR2 YNNKEL (reference sequence). This CDR3 is 17 amino acids long. V lost 1 base and J lost 0, with 16 bases in between. The CDR3 region is CASSQVGSREFSYEQYF. CDR3 sequence (DNA): TGTGCCAGCAGCCAAGTCGGCTCCAGGGAATTCTCCTACGAGCAGTACTTC.

This chain connects TRBV19 to TRBJ2-1; TRBD1 or TRBD2 may be the D gene (5 bases each). The germline V and J ends were trimmed by 4 bases and 8 bases, with 12 bases remaining between them. This CDR3 is built from 13 residues. Germline assignment: CDR1 LNHDA and CDR2 SQIVND (reference sequence). DNA of the CDR3: TGTGCCAGTAGTACCGGGACCAACGATGAGCAGTTCTTC. This translates into CASSTGTNDEQFF.

CDR3 region: CAISESRWGGGSGANVLTF. The CDR3 nucleotides read TGTGCCATCAGTGAGTCGCGCTGGGGAGGCGGCTCTGGGGCCAACGTCCTGACTTTC. The V gene is TRBV10-3, the J gene TRBJ2-6; possible D gene TRBD2, 6 bases. Germline CDR1 is ENHRY and CDR2 is SYGVKD. This CDR3 has 19 amino acids. V lost 0 bases, J lost 0 bases, and 15 bases lay in between.

The rearrangement links TRBV5-6 to TRBJ1-5; D might be TRBD1 (6 bases). This CDR3 region has 16 residues. V was clipped by 0 bases and J by 3 bases, with 13 bases between them. The germline V gene encodes CDR1 SGHDT and CDR2 YYEEEE. The CDR3 DNA sequence: TGTGCCAGCAGCTTGGTAAGGGCGGGGGCCAATCAGCCCCAGCATTTT. Amino acid sequence: CASSLVRAGANQPQHF. The whole variable domain, filled in from reference TRBV5-6 and TRBJ1-5, reads DAGVTQSPTHLIKTRGQQVTLRCSPKSGHDTVSWYQQALGQGPQFIFQYYEEEERQRGNFPDRFSGHQFPNYSSELNVNALLLGDSALYLCASSLVRAGANQPQHFGDGTRLSIL.

There are many counts of this clonotype. V is TRBV5-1 and J is TRBJ2-2, with D perhaps matching TRBD1 (6 bases). This CDR3 has 15 residues. The V gene's germline CDR1 is SGHRS and CDR2 YFSETQ. Trimming pared 7 bases from V and 5 bases from J, leaving 18 bases between. The CDR3 spells CASCQGRVLTGELFF. As DNA, the CDR3 is TGCGCCAGCTGTCAGGGGCGCGTTTTAACCGGGGAGCTGTTTTTT.

The J gene is TRBJ2-2, the V gene TRBV6-2 or TRBV6-3, with a tentative D call TRBD2 (6 bases). Germline loops: CDR1 MNHEY, CDR2 SVGEGT. The CDR3 spans 15 residues. V was trimmed by 6 bases and J by 3 bases, leaving 14 bases between them. CDR3 in amino acids: CASSREWGDTGELFF. The DNA of the CDR3 is TGTGCCAGCAGCCGCGAGTGGGGGGACACCGGGGAGCTGTTTTTT.

Regarding this clonotype: The germline gene is not matched at one end of the junction; a read error may be the cause. The chain combines TRBV6-2 or TRBV6-3 with TRBJ2-7; the D gene is possibly TRBD2 (6 bases). The CDR3 has 12 amino acids. Germline CDR1 MNHEY, CDR2 SVGEGT. DNA of the CDR3: TGTGCCAGCAGCCTTGAGGACTATGAGCAGAACTTC. It encodes CASSLEDYEQNF.

This clonotype appeared a single time. The chain has TRBV7-9 and TRBJ2-7; D is uncertain. The CDR3 totals 11 residues. The V gene lost 5 bases and the J gene lost 6 bases, with 8 bases spanning the gap. Germline CDR1 and CDR2: SEHNR and FQNEAQ (reference sequence). CDR3 loop: CASSPTVEQYF. The CDR3 region has the DNA TGTGCCAGCAGCCCCACCGTCGAGCAGTACTTC.

This chain joins TRBV5-1 and TRBJ2-7, with D possibly matching TRBD2 (5 bases). Germline CDR1 SGHRS, CDR2 YFSETQ. The germline V and J ends were trimmed by 0 bases and 5 bases, with 12 bases remaining between them. The CDR3 runs to 14 residues. The CDR3, as DNA: TGCGCCAGCAGCTTGGCCTTGAGGGTGGACGAGCAGTACTTC. This encodes CASSLALRVDEQYF.

DNA for the CDR3: TGTGCCAGCAGTGAATTCACAGGGGGCGGGAAAGAGACCCAGTACTTC. It is translated as CASSEFTGGGKETQYF. The chain carries TRBV25-1 and TRBJ2-5, with 9 bases matching TRBD1. V trimming: 1 base; J trimming: 3 bases; junction bases outside the gene matches: 6. The CDR3 has 16 amino acids. CDR1 MGHDK and CDR2 SYGVNS come from the germline V gene. The variable domain in full, with the rest retrieved from reference TRBV25-1 and TRBJ2-5, is EADIYQTPRYLVIGTGKKITLECSQTMGHDKMYWYQQDPGMELHLIHYSYGVNSTEKGDLSSESTVSRIRTEHFPLTLESARPSHTSQYLCASSEFTGGGKETQYFGPGTRLLVL.

This chain uses TRBV28 with TRBJ2-1; D could derive from TRBD1 or TRBD2 (6 bases each). The CDR3 is 14 residues long. V shed 7 bases and J shed 7 bases, with 17 bases lying between them. From germline, CDR1 is MDHEN and CDR2 SYDVKM. CDR3 sequence (DNA): TGTGCCAGCATGATGGGCGGAGGGGGGAATGAGCAGTTCTTC. This sequence encodes CASMMGGGGNEQFF.

This clonotype has only a few counts. V usage is TRBV20-1 and J usage is TRBJ2-7, with TRBD1 matching 9 bases. There are 13 residues in the CDR3. Trimming removed 6 bases from V and 2 bases from J; junction bases left unmatched: 5. Germline assignment: CDR1 DFQATT and CDR2 SNEGSKA (reference sequence). CDR3 in DNA: TGCAGTGCGGGACAGGGAGCCCCCTACGAGCAGTACTTC. Translation: CSAGQGAPYEQYF.

V is TRBV19 and J is TRBJ2-6; 10 nucleotides line up with TRBD1. CDR3 length: 16 residues. J was trimmed by 0 bases and V by 6 bases; bases with no gene match: 2. CDR1 LNHDA and CDR2 SQIVND come from the germline V gene (reference sequence). The CDR3 region has the DNA TGTGCCAGTAGGAGGACAGGGGGCTCTGGGGCCAACGTCCTGACTTTC. It is translated as CASRRTGGSGANVLTF.

In its sample, this clonotype was seen a few times. V usage is TRBV7-3 and J usage is TRBJ2-1; no clear D gene. The CDR3 has 15 residues. Trimming pared 5 bases from V and 4 bases from J, leaving 15 bases between. Germline CDR1 and CDR2: SGHTA and FQGTGA. CDR3: CASSTLPQNYNEQFF. The CDR3 bases are TGTGCCAGCAGCACCCTTCCCCAAAATTACAATGAGCAGTTCTTC. Full variable domain (missing parts from reference TRBV7-3 and TRBJ2-1): GAGVSQTPSNKVTEKGKYVELRCDPISGHTALYWYRQSLGQGPEFLIYFQGTGAADDSGLPNDRFFAVRPEGSVSTLKIQRTERGDSAVYLCASSTLPQNYNEQFFGPGTRLTVL.

This clonotype was seen at least ten times. The rearrangement uses TRBV20-1 and TRBJ2-7, with 8 bases that match TRBD2. Germline loops: CDR1 DFQATT, CDR2 SNEGSKA (reference sequence). The junction had 8 bases not matched to a gene; V was cut back by 0 bases and J by 4 bases. The CDR3 is 15 residues long. The CDR3 coding sequence is TGCAGTGCTAGAGATCCCCTAGCGGGTCCTTACGAGCAGTACTTC. This translates into CSARDPLAGPYEQYF.

This rearrangement joins TRBV3-1 to TRBJ2-5, with 10 bases that match TRBD2. CDR3 length: 15 residues. In germline, CDR1 is LGHDT, CDR2 YNNKEL (reference sequence). The V and J ends lost 4 bases and 9 bases, in that order; junction bases with no gene match: 11. CDR3 sequence: CASSLWTSGLRAQYF. The CDR3 DNA reads TGTGCCAGCAGCCTTTGGACTAGCGGCTTAAGGGCCCAGTACTTC.

Many counts were recorded for this clonotype. J is TRBJ2-3 and V is TRBV7-3; D remains ambiguous. The ends were cut back, 3 bases at V and 0 bases at J, with 7 bases in the middle. The germline V gene encodes CDR1 SGHTA and CDR2 FQGTGA. This CDR3 has 14 residues. The CDR3 DNA reads as TGTGCCAGCAGCTTGGCGTTTAGCACAGATACGCAGTATTTT. This encodes CASSLAFSTDTQYF.

The J gene is TRBJ2-3, the V gene TRBV12-3 or TRBV12-4; TRBD2 might be the D (7 bases). V shed 2 bases and J shed 4 bases, with 16 bases lying between them. The CDR3 has 16 residues. CDR3 nucleotide sequence: TGTGCCAGCAGTTTAAAGGGTCGGGGGGCGGCAGATACGCAGTATTTT. Its protein product is CASSLKGRGAADTQYF.

This clonotype was seen only a few times. The rearrangement uses TRBV5-1 and TRBJ2-1, with 8 bases that match TRBD2. With 0 bases clipped from V and 6 bases from J, the junction kept 8 bases outside the gene matches. Germline V gene data show CDR1 as SGHRS and CDR2 as YFSETQ. CDR3 length equals 16 residues. The CDR3 coding sequence is TGCGCCAGCAGCTTGGTAGGGACTAGAGTATCCAATGAGCAGTTCTTC. It codes for CASSLVGTRVSNEQFF.

CDR3 region: CASSYSNFLAGVNEQFF. The CDR3 DNA follows: TGTGCCAGCAGTTACTCGAATTTTCTAGCGGGAGTTAATGAGCAGTTCTTC. The chain carries TRBV6-2 or TRBV6-3 and TRBJ2-1; 10 nucleotides line up with TRBD2. The CDR3 length is 17 residues. Germline assignment: CDR1 MNHEY and CDR2 SVGEGT. After removal of 0 bases from V and 7 bases from J, the junction contained 9 bases not matched to a gene.

The chain employs TRBV6-1 and TRBJ2-7; 9 nucleotides align to TRBD1. The CDR3 is 14 residues long. CDR1 and CDR2 (germline): MNHNS, SASEGT. J gave up 3 bases and V 8 bases, and 8 bases lay outside the gene matches. This CDR3 reads CASLAGTGNYEQYF. In DNA, the CDR3 is TGTGCCAGCCTAGCTGGGACAGGGAACTACGAGCAGTACTTC.

In its sample, this clonotype was seen many times. The rearrangement links TRBV29-1 to TRBJ2-2, with 8 bases that match TRBD2. The length of the CDR3 is 14 residues. Germline lookup yields CDR1 SQVTM and CDR2 ANQGSEA. V was clipped by 4 bases and J by 4 bases; unmatched bases: 5. The CDR3 DNA reads TGCAGCGTTGTCGTAGCGGGACCCACCGGGGAGCTGTTTTTT. Its translation: CSVVVAGPTGELFF.

This clonotype was recorded many times. The chain employs TRBV5-6 and TRBJ2-7; a possible D gene is TRBD1 (6 bases). Germline V gives CDR1 SGHDT, CDR2 YYEEEE. CDR3 size: 16 residues. V shed 6 bases and J shed 0 bases, with 19 bases lying between them. The CDR3 nucleotides are TGTGCCAGCACCATGTGGGGGCGGCTAAGCTCCTACGAGCAGTACTTC. It translates to CASTMWGRLSSYEQYF.

This chain joins TRBV6-6 and TRBJ2-1; the D gene is possibly TRBD2 (6 bases). V was pared by 8 bases and J by 7 bases, with 15 bases between. This CDR3 spans 13 amino acids. Per germline, CDR1 MNHNY and CDR2 SVGAGI (reference sequence). In nucleotides, the CDR3 is TGTGCCAGCGGGGGGACTCCTTGGAATGAGCAGTTCTTC. Translation: CASGGTPWNEQFF.

As concerns this clonotype: This may arise from a read error, as a much more abundant clone is one base away. The chain employs TRBV3-1 and TRBJ2-7, with TRBD2 matching 11 bases. The CDR3 contains 15 residues. Germline CDR1 reads LGHDT; CDR2 reads YNNKEL (reference sequence). CDR3 nucleotide sequence: TGTGCCACCAGCCAAGGGACTAGCGGCAGATACGAGCAGTACTTC. As protein: CATSQGTSGRYEQYF.

J is TRBJ2-7 and V is TRBV20-1, with TRBD1 identical over 7 bases. This CDR3 has 16 residues. Germline-derived CDR1 and CDR2 are DFQATT and SNEGSKA (reference sequence). Trimming removed 1 base from V and 3 bases from J; junction bases left unmatched: 12. CDR3 DNA: TGCAGTGCTAGAGCCGCCACGTGGACAGGCGTCTACGAGCAGTACTTC. Amino acid sequence: CSARAATWTGVYEQYF.